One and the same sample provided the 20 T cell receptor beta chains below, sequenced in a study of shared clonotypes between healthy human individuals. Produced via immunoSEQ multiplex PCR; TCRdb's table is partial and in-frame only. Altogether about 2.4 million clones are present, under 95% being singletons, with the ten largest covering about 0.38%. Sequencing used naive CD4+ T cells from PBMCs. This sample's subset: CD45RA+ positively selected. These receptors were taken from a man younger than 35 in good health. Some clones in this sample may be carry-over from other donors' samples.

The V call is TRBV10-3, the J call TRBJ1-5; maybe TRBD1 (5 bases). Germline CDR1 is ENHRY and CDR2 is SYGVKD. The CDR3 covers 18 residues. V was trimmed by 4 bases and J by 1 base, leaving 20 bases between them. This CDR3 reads CAISARAGGPVSNQPQHF. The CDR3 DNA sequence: TGTGCCATCAGTGCACGCGCCGGGGGACCTGTGAGCAATCAGCCCCAGCATTTT.

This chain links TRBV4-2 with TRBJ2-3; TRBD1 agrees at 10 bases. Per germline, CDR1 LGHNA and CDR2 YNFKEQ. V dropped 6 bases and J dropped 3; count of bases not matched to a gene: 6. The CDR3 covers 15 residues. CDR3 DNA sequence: TGTGCCAGCAGTCCCGGGACAGGGGTGACAGATACGCAGTATTTT. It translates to CASSPGTGVTDTQYF.

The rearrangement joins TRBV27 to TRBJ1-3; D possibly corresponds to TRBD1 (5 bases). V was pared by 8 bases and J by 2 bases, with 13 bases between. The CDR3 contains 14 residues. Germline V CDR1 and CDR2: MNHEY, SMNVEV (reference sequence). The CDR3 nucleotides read TGTGCCAGCGGATTCAGGGAACCTGGAAACACCATATATTTT. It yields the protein CASGFREPGNTIYF.

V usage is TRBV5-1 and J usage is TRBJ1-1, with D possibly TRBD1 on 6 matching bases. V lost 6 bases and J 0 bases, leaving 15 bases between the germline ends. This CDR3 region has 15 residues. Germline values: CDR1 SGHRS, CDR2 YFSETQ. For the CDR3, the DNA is TGCGCCAGCACCCAGGGGTCCGGCATGAACACTGAAGCTTTCTTT. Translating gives CASTQGSGMNTEAFF.

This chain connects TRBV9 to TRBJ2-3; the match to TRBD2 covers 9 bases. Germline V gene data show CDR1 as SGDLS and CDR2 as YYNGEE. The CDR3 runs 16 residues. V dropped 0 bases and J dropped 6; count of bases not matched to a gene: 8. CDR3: CASSVGGLAGRDTQYF. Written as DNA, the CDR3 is TGTGCCAGCAGCGTAGGAGGGCTAGCGGGGAGGGATACGCAGTATTTT.

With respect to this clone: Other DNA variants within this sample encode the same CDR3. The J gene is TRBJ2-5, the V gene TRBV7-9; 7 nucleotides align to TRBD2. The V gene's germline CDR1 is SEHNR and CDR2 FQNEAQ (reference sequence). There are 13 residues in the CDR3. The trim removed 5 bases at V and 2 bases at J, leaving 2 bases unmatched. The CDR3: CASSSSGQETQYF. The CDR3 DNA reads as TGTGCCAGCAGCAGTAGCGGGCAAGAGACCCAGTACTTC.

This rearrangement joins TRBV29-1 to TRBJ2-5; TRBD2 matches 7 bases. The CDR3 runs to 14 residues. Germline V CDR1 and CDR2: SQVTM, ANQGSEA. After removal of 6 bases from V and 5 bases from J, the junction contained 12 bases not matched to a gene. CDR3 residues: CSVQGRVVRETQYF. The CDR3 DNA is TGCAGCGTCCAAGGGAGGGTTGTTCGGGAGACCCAGTACTTC.

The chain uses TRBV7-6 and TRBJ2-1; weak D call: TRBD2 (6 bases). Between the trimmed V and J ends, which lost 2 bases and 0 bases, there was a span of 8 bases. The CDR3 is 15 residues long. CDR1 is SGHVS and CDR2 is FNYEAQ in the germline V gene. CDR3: CASSLTTSSYNEQFF. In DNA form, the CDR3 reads TGTGCCAGCAGCTTAACGACTAGCTCCTACAATGAGCAGTTCTTC.

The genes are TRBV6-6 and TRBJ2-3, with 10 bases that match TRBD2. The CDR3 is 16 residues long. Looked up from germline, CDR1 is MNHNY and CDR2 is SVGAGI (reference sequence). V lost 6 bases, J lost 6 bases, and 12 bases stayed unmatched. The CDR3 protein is CASSSGTSALGDTQYF. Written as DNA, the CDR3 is TGTGCCAGCAGCTCCGGGACTAGCGCCCTAGGGGATACGCAGTATTTT.

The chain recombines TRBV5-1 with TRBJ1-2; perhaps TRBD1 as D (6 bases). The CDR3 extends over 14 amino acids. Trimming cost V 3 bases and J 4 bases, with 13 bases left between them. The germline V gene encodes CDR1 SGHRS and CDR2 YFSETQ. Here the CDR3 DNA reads TGCGCCAGCAGCTGGGAAGGACAGAGCTATGGCTACACCTTC. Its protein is CASSWEGQSYGYTF.

The chain's CDR3 is CASSYHPTGTSGYTF. CDR3 nucleotide sequence: TGTGCCAGCAGCTATCACCCGACAGGGACAAGTGGCTACACCTTC. This chain joins TRBV28 and TRBJ1-2; 7 bases align to TRBD1. Per germline, CDR1 MDHEN and CDR2 SYDVKM. The V segment lost 6 bases and the J segment 7 bases; nucleotides outside the gene matches: 14. The CDR3 totals 15 residues.

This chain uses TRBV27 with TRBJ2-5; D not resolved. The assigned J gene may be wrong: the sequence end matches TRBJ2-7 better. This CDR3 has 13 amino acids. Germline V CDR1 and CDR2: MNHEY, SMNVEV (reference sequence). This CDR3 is CASSLSGVHEQYF. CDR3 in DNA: TGTGCCAGCAGTCTCTCAGGTGTCCACGAGCAGTACTTC.

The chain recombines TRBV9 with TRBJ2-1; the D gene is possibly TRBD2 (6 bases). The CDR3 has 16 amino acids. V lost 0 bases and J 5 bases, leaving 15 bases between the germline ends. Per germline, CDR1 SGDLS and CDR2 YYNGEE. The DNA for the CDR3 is TGTGCCAGCAGCGTAGTGGGGCTACCGGGAGACAATGAGCAGTTCTTC. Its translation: CASSVVGLPGDNEQFF.

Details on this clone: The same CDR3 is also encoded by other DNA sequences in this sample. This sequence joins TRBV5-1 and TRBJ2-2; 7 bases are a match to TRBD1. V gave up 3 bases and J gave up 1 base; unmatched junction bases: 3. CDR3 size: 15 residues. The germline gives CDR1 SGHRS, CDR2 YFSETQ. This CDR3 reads CASSSRTGNTGELFF. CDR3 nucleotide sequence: TGCGCCAGCAGCTCGCGGACAGGGAACACCGGGGAGCTGTTTTTT.

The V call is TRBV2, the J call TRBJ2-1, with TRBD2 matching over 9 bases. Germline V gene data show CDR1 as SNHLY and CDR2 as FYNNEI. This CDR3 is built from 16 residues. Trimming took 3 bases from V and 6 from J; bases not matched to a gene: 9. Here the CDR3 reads CASSDRLAGWRNEQFF. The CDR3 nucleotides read TGTGCCAGCAGTGACCGGCTAGCGGGATGGCGCAATGAGCAGTTCTTC. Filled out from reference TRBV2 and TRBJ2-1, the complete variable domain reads EPEVTQTPSHQVTQMGQEVILRCVPISNHLYFYWYRQILGQKVEFLVSFYNNEISEKSEIFDDQFSVERPDGSNFTLKIRSTKLEDSAMYFCASSDRLAGWRNEQFFGPGTRLTVL.

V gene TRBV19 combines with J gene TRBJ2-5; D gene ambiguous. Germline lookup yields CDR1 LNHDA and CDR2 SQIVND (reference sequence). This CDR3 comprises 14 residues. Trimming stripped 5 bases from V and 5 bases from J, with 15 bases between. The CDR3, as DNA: TGTGCCAGTAGTTTCGGTTGGGGTGAGGAGACCCAGTACTTC. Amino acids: CASSFGWGEETQYF.

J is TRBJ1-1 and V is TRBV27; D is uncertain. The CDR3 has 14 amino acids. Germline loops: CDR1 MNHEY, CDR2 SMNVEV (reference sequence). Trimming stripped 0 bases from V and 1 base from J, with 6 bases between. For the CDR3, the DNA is TGTGCCAGCAGTTTATCGCAGGAGAACACTGAAGCTTTCTTT. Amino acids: CASSLSQENTEAFF.

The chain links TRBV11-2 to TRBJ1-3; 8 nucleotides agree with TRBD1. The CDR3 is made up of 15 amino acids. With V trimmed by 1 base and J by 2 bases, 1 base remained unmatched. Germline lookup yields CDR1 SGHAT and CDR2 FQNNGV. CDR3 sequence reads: CASSLATGAGNTIYF. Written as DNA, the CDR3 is TGTGCCAGCAGCTTAGCGACAGGGGCTGGAAACACCATATATTTT.

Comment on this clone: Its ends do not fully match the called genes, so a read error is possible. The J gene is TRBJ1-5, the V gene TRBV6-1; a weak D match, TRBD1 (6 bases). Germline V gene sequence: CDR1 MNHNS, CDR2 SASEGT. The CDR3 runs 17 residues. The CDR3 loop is CAISEEKGQKSNQPQHF. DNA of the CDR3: TGTGCCATCAGTGAGGAGAAGGGACAAAAGAGCAATCAGCCCCAGCATTTT.

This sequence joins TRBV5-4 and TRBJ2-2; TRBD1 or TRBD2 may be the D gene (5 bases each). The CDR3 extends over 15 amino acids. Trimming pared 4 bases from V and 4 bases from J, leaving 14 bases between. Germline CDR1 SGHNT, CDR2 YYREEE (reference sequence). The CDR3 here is CASSQGAGATGELFF. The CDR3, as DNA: TGTGCCAGCAGCCAGGGAGCTGGAGCCACCGGGGAGCTGTTTTTT.